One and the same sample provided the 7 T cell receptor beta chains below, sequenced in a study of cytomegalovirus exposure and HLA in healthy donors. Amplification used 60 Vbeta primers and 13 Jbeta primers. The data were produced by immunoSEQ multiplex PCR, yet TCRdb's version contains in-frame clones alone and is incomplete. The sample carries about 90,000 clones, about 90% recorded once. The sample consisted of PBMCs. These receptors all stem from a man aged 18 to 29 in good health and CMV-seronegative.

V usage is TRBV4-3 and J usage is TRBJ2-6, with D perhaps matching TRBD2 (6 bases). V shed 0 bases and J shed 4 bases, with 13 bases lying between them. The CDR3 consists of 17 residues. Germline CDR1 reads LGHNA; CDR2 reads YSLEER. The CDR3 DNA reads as TGCGCCAGCAGCCAAGATCTAGGGACTTCGGGGGCCAACGTCCTGACTTTC. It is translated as CASSQDLGTSGANVLTF.

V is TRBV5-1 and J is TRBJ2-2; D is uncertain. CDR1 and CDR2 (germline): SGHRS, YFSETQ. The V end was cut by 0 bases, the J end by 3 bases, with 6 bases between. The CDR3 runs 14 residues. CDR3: CASSLAGYTGELFF. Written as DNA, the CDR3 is TGCGCCAGCAGCTTGGCAGGATACACCGGGGAGCTGTTTTTT.

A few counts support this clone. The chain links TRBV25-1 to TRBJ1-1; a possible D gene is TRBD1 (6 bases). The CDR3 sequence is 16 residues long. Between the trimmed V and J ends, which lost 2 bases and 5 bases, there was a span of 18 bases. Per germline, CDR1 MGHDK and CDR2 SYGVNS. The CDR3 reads CASSEGRVQGGTEAFF. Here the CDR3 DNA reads TGTGCCAGCAGTGAAGGCAGGGTACAGGGCGGGACTGAAGCTTTCTTT.

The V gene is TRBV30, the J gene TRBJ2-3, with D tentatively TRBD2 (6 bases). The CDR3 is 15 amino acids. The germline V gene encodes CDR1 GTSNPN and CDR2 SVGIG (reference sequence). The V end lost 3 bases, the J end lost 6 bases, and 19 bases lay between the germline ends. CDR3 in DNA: TGTGCCTGGAGGATTGGCGGGGCTGGGGACGATACGCAGTATTTT. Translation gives CAWRIGGAGDDTQYF.

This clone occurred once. Here the CDR3 reads CASSPGSYNEQFF. In DNA, the CDR3 is TGTGCCAGCAGCCCGGGGTCCTACAATGAGCAGTTCTTC. The chain employs TRBV6-5 and TRBJ2-1, with D perhaps TRBD2 (5 bases). Trimming pared 6 bases from V and 1 base from J, leaving 7 bases between. Per the germline V gene, CDR1 is MNHEY and CDR2 is SVGAGI. The CDR3 length is 13 residues.

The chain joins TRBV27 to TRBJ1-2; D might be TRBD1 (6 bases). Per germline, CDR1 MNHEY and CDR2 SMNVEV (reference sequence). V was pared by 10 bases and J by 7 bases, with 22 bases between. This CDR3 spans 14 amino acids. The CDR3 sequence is CATSTRGKFRGYTF. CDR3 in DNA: TGTGCCACCTCTACAAGGGGGAAATTTCGTGGCTACACCTTC.

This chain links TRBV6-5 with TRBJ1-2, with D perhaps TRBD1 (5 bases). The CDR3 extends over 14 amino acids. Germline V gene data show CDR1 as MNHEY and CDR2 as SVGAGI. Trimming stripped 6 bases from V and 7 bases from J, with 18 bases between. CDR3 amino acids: CASSPGEGPFGYTF. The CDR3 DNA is TGTGCCAGCAGCCCGGGGGAGGGGCCATTTGGCTACACCTTC.